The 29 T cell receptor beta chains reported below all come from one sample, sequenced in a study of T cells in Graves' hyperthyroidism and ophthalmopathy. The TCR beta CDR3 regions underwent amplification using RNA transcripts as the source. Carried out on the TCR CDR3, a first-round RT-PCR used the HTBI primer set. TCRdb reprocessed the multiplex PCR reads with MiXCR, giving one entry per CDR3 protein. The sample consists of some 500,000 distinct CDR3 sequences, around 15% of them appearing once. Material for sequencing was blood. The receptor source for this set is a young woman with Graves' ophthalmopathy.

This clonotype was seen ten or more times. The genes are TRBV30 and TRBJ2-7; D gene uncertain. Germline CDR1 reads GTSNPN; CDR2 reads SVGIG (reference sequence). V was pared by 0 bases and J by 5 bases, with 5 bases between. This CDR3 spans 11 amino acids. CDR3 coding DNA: TGTGCCTGGAGTGTACAGAACGAGCAGTACTTC. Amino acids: CAWSVQNEQYF.

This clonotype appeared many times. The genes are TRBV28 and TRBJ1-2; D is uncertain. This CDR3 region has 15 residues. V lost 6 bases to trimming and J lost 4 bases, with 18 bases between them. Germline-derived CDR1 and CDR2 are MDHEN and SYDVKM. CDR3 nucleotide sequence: TGTGCCAGCAGCCAACGACCCGGGTCCTTCTATGGCTACACCTTC. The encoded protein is CASSQRPGSFYGYTF.

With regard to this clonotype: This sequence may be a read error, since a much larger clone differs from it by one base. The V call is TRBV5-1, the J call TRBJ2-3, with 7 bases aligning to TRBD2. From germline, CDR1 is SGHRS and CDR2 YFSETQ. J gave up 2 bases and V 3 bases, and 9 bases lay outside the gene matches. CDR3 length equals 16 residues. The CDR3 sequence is CASSSDPAGTTDTQYF. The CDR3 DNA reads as TGCGCCAGCAGCTCGGACCCAGCGGGAACCACAGATACGCAGTATTTT.

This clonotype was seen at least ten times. The CDR3 DNA reads TGCAGTGCTAGGATTACAGGGGATTTCGACGAGCAGTACTTC. Translated, it gives CSARITGDFDEQYF. This chain connects TRBV20-1 to TRBJ2-7, with 7 bases matching TRBD1. CDR3 length: 14 residues. J was trimmed by 5 bases and V by 3 bases; bases with no gene match: 10. CDR1 is DFQATT, CDR2 SNEGSKA, per germline (reference sequence).

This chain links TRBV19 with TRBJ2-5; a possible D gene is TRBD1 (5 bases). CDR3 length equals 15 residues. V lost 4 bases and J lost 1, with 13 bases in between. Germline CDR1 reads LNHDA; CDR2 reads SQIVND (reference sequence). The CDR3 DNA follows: TGTGCCAGTAGTAAGGCCCGACAGCCCCAAGAGACCCAGTACTTC. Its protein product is CASSKARQPQETQYF.

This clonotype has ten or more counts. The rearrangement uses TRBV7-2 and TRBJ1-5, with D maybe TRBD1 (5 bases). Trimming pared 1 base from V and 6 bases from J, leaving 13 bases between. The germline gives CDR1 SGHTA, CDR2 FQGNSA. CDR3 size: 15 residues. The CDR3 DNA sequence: TGTGCCAGCAGCTTAGTGGGGGGGAGTGGTCAGCCCCAGCATTTT. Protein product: CASSLVGGSGQPQHF. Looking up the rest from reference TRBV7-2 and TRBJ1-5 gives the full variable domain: GAGVSQSPSNKVTEKGKDVELRCDPISGHTALYWYRQSLGQGLEFLIYFQGNSAPDKSGLPSDRFSAERTGGSVSTLTIQRTQQEDSAVYLCASSLVGGSGQPQHFGDGTRLSIL.

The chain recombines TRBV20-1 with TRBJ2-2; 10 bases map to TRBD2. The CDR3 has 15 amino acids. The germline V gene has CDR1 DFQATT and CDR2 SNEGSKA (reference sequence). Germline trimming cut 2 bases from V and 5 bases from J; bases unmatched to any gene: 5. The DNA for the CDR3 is TGCAGTGCTAGATGGCCTAGCGGGAGAACCGGGGAGCTGTTTTTT. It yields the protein CSARWPSGRTGELFF.

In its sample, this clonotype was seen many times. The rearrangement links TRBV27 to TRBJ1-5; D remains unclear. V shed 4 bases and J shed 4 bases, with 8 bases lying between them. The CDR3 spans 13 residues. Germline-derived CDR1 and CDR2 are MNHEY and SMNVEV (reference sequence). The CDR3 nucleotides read TGTGCCAGCAGTTATTTTTTGAATCAGCCCCAGCATTTT. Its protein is CASSYFLNQPQHF.

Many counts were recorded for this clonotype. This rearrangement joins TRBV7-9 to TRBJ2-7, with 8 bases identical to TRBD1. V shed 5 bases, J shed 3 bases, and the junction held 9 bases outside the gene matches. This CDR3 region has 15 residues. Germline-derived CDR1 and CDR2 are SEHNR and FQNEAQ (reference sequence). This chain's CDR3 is CASSPRQGRGYEQYF. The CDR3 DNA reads TGTGCCAGCAGCCCACGACAGGGGCGGGGCTACGAGCAGTACTTC.

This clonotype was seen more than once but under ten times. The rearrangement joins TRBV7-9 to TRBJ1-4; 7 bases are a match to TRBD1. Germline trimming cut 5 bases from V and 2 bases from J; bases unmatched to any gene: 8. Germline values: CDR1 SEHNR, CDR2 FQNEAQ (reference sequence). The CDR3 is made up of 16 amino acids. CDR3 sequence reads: CASSPGGGSTNEKLFF. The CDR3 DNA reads TGTGCCAGCAGCCCAGGGGGAGGCTCGACTAATGAAAAACTGTTTTTT.

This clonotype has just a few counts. CDR3 coding DNA: TGCAGCGCGCGGAGTCCAGGGGGCCACGAGCAGTACTTC. This encodes CSARSPGGHEQYF. The gene calls are TRBV29-1 and TRBJ2-7; the match to TRBD1 covers 8 bases. The germline CDR1 and CDR2 sequences are SQVTM and ANQGSEA. CDR3 length: 13 residues. V trimming: 7 bases; J trimming: 5 bases; junction bases outside the gene matches: 10.

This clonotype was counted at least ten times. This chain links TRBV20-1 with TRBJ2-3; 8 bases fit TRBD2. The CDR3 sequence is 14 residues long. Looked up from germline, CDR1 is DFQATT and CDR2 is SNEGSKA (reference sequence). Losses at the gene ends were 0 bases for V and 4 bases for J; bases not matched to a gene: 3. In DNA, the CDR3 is TGCAGTGCTAGAGATACTAGCGGCTCAGATACGCAGTATTTT. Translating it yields CSARDTSGSDTQYF.

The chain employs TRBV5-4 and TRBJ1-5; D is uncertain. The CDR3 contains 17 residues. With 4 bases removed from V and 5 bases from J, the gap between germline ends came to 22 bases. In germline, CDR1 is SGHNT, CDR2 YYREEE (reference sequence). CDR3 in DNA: TGTGCCAGCAGCGCCGGGCCTGGCGGAGGGATCGATCAGCCCCAGCATTTT. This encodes CASSAGPGGGIDQPQHF.

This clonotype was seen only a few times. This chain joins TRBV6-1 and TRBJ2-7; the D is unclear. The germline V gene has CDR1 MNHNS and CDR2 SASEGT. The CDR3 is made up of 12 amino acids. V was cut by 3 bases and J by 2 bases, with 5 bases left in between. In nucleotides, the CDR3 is TGTGCCAGCAGTGACACTACCTACGAGCAGTACTTC. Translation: CASSDTTYEQYF.

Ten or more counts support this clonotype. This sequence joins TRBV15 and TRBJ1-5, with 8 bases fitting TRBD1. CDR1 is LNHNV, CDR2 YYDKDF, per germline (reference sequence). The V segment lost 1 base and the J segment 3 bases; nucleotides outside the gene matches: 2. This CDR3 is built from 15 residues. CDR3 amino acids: CATSRGQGNNQPQHF. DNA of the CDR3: TGTGCCACCAGCAGAGGACAGGGGAACAATCAGCCCCAGCATTTT.

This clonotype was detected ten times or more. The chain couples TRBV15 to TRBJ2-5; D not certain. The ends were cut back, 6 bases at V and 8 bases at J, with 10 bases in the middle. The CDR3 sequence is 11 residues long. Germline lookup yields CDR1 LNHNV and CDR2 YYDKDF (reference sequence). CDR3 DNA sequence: TGTGCCACCAGTCCGATGGAAACCCAGTACTTC. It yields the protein CATSPMETQYF.

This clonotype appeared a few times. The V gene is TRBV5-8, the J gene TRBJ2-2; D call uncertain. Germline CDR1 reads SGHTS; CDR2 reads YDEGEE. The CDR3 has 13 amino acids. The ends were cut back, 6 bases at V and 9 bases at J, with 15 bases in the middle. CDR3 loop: CASIMGRARELFF. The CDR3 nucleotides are TGTGCCAGCATCATGGGTAGGGCCCGGGAGCTGTTTTTT.

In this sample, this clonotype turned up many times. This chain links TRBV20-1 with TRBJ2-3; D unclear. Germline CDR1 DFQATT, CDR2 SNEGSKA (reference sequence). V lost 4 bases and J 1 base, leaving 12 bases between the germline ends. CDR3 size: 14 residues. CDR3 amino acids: CSAKTIHGTDTQYF. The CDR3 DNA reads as TGCAGTGCTAAGACGATTCACGGCACAGATACGCAGTATTTT.

As DNA, the CDR3 is TGTGCCAGCAGCCGGGGCGGGAGTAGTGGCAATGAGCAGTTCTTC. Translating gives CASSRGGSSGNEQFF. The chain employs TRBV5-4 and TRBJ2-1; 7 bases are shared with TRBD2. The germline V gene encodes CDR1 SGHNT and CDR2 YYREEE (reference sequence). The CDR3 runs 15 residues. The V and J ends lost 4 bases and 6 bases, in that order; junction bases with no gene match: 10.

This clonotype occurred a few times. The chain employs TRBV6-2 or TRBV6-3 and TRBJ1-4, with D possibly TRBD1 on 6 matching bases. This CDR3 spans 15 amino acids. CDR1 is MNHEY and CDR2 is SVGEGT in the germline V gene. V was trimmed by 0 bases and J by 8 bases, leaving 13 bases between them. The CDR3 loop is CASSYSPGHVEKLFF. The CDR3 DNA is TGTGCCAGCAGTTACTCCCCGGGACACGTGGAAAAACTGTTTTTT.

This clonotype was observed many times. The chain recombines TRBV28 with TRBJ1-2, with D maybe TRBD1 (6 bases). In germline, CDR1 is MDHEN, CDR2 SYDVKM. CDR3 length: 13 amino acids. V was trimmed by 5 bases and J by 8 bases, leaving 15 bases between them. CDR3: CASSPPDRRGYTF. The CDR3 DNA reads TGTGCCAGCAGTCCTCCTGACAGGCGGGGCTACACCTTC.

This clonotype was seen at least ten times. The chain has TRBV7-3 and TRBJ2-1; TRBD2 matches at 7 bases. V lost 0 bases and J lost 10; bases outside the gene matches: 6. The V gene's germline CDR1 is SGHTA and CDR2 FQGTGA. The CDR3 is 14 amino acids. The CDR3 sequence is CASSLTPGREEQFF. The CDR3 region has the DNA TGTGCCAGCAGCTTAACCCCCGGGCGGGAGGAGCAGTTCTTC.

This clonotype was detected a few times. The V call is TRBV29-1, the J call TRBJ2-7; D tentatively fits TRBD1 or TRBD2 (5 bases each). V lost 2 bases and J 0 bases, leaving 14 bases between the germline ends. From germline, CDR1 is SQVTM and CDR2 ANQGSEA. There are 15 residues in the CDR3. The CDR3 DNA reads TGCAGCGTTGAACTCGGACACCGGGACTCCTACGAGCAGTACTTC. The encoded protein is CSVELGHRDSYEQYF.

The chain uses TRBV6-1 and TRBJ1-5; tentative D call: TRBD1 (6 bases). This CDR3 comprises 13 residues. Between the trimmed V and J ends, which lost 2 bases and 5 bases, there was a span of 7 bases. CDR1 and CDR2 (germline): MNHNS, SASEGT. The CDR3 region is CASSERGDQPQHF. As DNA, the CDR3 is TGTGCCAGCAGTGAAAGGGGGGATCAGCCCCAGCATTTT.

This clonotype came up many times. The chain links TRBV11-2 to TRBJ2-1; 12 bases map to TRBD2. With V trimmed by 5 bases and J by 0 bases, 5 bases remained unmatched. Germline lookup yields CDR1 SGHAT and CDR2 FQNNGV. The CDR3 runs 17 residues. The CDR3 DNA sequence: TGTGCCAGCAGCGACGGACTAGCGGGGAGCTCCTACAATGAGCAGTTCTTC. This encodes CASSDGLAGSSYNEQFF.

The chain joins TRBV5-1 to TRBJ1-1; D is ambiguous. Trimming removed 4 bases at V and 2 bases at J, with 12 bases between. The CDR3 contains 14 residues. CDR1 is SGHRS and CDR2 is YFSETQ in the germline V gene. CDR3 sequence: CASSLNPPNTEAFF. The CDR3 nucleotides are TGCGCCAGCAGCCTAAACCCCCCCAACACTGAAGCTTTCTTT.

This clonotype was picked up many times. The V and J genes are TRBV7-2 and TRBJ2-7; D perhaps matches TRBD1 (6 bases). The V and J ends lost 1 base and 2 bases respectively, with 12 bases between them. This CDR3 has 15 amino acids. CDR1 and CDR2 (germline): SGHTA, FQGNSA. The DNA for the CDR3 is TGTGCCAGCAGCTTAGTGGCCCCAGGGGCCTACGAGCAGTACTTC. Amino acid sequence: CASSLVAPGAYEQYF.

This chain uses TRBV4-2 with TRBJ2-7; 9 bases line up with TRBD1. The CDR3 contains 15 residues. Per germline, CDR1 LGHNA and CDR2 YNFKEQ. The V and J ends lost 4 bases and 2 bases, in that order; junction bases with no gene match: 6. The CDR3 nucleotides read TGTGCCAGCAGCCGGGACAGGGAAACACCCTACGAGCAGTACTTC. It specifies CASSRDRETPYEQYF.

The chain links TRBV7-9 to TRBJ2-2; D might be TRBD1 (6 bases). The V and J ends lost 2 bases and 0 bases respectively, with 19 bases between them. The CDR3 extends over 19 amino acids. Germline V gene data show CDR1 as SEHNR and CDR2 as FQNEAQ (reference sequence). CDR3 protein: CASSLRRPGHRTNTGELFF. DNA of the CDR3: TGTGCCAGCAGCTTAAGACGCCCGGGACACAGAACGAACACCGGGGAGCTGTTTTTT.